This entry features one T cell receptor beta chain sequence. Sequenced by immunoSEQ multiplex PCR; TCRdb stores in-frame clones only, minus some. The sample holds approximately 120,000 clones, about 90% seen once. This entry belongs to a study of control samples from healthy donors and cancer patients. V was shortened by 2 bases and J by 5 bases, with 18 bases between the two germline ends. The CDR3 totals 16 residues. Germline CDR1 and CDR2: SEHNR and FQNEAQ (reference sequence). This TCR came from a man younger than 35 in good health. The V call is TRBV7-9, the J call TRBJ1-1, with D possibly being TRBD1 (5 bases). The source material was blood. CDR3 sequence reads: CASSLSRAWLTTEAFF. The CDR3 DNA sequence: TGTGCCAGCAGCTTATCCAGGGCTTGGTTGACGACTGAAGCTTTCTTT.